A selection of T cell receptor beta chains follows, all from one sample in a study of blood T cell repertoires in COVID-19. TCRdb's copy holds only in-frame clones and misses some; the assay was immunoSEQ multiplex PCR. The sample has about 130,000 clones; 75% to 90% are singletons. The sequenced sample consisted of peripheral blood. These receptors originate from a man between 45 and 60 years old with active or convalescent COVID-19. Both conserved end residues are part of each CDR3. Each record gives: D gene, clone size, J gene, V gene, CDR3 protein, CDR3 DNA. The D gene is left open where the match is weak. Not all rows give a size; the values are once, few, many and, for expanded clones, a class.

>.|.|TRBJ2-3|TRBV7-2
CASRGAAYRTDTQYF
TGTGCCAGCAGGGGTGCGGCTTATCGCACAGATACGCAGTATTTT
>.|few|TRBJ1-5|TRBV19
CASEGVRGQPQHF
TGTGCCTCCGAGGGGGTTCGAGGTCAGCCCCAGCATTTT
>TRBD2|.|TRBJ2-3|TRBV4-3
CASSQGSGTSRTDTQYF
TGCGCCAGCAGCCAAGGATCTGGGACTAGCCGCACAGATACGCAGTATTTT
>.|.|TRBJ2-7|TRBV6-5
CASSPFYEQYF
TGTGCCAGCAGCCCCTTCTACGAGCAGTACTTC
>.|once|TRBJ1-6|TRBV3-1/TRBV3-2
CASSPTWGPGCSPLHF
TGTGCCAGCAGCCCCACGTGGGGGCCGGGGTGTTCACCCCTCCACTTT
>TRBD1|.|TRBJ1-5|TRBV19
CASSRQGQQPQHF
TGTGCCAGTAGTAGACAGGGACAGCAGCCCCAGCATTTT
>TRBD2|.|TRBJ2-5|TRBV10-2
CATSGTSGIQTQYF
TGCGCCACCTCTGGGACTAGCGGGATCCAGACCCAGTACTTC
>.|.|TRBJ2-5|TRBV19
CASSTPLRTQYF
TGTGCCAGTAGTACCCCCTTGCGGACCCAGTACTTC
>TRBD1|.|TRBJ1-6|TRBV7-2
CASSPGQGSNSPLHF
TGTGCCAGCAGTCCGGGACAGGGTTCAAATTCACCCCTCCACTTT
>.|.|TRBJ1-2|TRBV12-3/TRBV12-4
CASSLMRIGYTF
TGTGCCAGCAGTTTAATGCGAATTGGCTACACCTTC
>.|.|TRBJ1-5|TRBV6-6
CASSPRLGGSNQPQHF
TGTGCCAGCAGTCCCAGACTCGGCGGGAGCAATCAGCCCCAGCATTTT
>.|.|TRBJ1-3|TRBV15
CATSRDQVGNTIYF
TGTGCCACCAGCAGAGATCAGGTGGGAAACACCATATATTTT
>.|.|TRBJ1-2|TRBV5-6
CASSFTGYRASGYTF
TGTGCCAGCAGCTTTACAGGGTATCGGGCTTCCGGCTACACCTTC
>TRBD1|.|TRBJ2-2|TRBV24-1
CATSEPQGVNTGELFF
TGTGCCACCAGTGAGCCACAGGGGGTCAACACCGGGGAGCTGTTTTTT